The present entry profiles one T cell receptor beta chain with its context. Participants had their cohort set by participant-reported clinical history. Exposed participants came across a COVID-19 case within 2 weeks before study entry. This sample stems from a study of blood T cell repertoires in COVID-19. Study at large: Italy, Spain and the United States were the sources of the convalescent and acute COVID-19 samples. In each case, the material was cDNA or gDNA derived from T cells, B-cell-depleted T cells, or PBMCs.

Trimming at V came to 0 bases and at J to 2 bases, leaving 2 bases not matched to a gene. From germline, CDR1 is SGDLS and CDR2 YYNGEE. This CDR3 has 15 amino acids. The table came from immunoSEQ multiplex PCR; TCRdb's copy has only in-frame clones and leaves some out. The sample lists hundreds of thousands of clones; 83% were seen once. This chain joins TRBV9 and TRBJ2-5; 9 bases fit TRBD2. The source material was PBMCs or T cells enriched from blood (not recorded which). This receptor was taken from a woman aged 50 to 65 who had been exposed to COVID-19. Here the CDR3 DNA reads TGTGCCAGCAGCGTAGCTAGCGGGGCTCAAGAGACCCAGTACTTC. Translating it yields CASSVASGAQETQYF.